The source of this T cell receptor (beta chain) is a study of T cells in Graves' hyperthyroidism and ophthalmopathy (dated by TCRdb to the late 2010s). Study-level background: Peripheral blood was collected at initial diagnosis, before any treatment. Thyroid tissue and blood T-cell repertoires from about six Graves' hyperthyroidism patients were also compared in the study. Once sampling was done, hyperthyroidism patients were given methimazole at a starting dose of 30 mg daily, whereas ophthalmopathy patients were given high-dose intravenous methylprednisolone. The roughly 100 discovery patients were randomly divided into training and test sets at a 7:3 ratio. TCR V-J signatures able to tell the groups apart were searched for in a discovery cohort of some 100 patients, of whom more than 40 had Graves' ophthalmopathy and 57 had stable Graves' hyperthyroidism. According to the paper, TCR Vbeta CDR3 sequencing was carried out on over 130 peripheral blood samples, which came from over 40 ophthalmopathy, around 75 hyperthyroidism and about 17 progressor patients. An independent validation cohort of about 20 hyperthyroidism patients and about 16 patients who later progressed to ophthalmopathy tested prospective prediction of ophthalmopathy. What the work shows at the level of the full study, not this receptor alone: Most expanded thyroid clonotypes (frequency above 0.001) were also detected in blood, a finding suggesting that blood repertoires may reflect thyroid immune responses. During validation, the model predicted progression to ophthalmopathy a median of approximately 7 months ahead of onset, with roughly 65% sensitivity and about 72% specificity. In cross-validation, a model built on a 13 V-J signature told ophthalmopathy apart from stable hyperthyroidism with 85% to 90% sensitivity and around 84% specificity, and in testing the same model reached 80%/75%. Sample size was not statistically predetermined, and blinding of investigators to group allocation was not performed.

In the ophthalmopathy patients, disease was moderately to severely active, with a Clinical Activity Score of 3 or more, a NOSPECS grade of 4 or more, and a duration of less than 3 months. Exclusion was applied to patients with uncontrolled infections, other autoimmune diseases, pregnancy or lactation. Clinical symptoms, serum thyroxine and TRAb, thyroid ultrasound, and orbital computed tomography formed the basis for the diagnoses. Ficoll-Paque density gradient centrifugation was used to isolate PBMCs from around 10 ml of fresh peripheral blood. Total RNA was extracted with Trizol reagent, and quality was checked on an Agilent 2100 Bioanalyzer. Ten or more counts support this clonotype. Its recognized antigen is unknown. Base qualities are missing; no much larger clone stands one base away. The V end gives up 1 base and the J end 4 bases, leaving 1 base in the junction not matched to a gene. CDR3 length: 14 amino acids, cysteine to phenylalanine. This entry keeps only the CDR3 DNA: 42 bases, framed from base 1. The CDR1 and CDR2 encoded by the germline V gene are MDHEN and SYDVKM.

The TCR beta CDR3 regions were amplified from the RNA transcripts. A first-round RT-PCR of the TCR CDR3 used the HTBI primer set with the Qiagen OneStep RT-PCR kit. Libraries were constructed in a second round of multiplex PCR, after which size selection and purification were performed. Paired-end sequencing of the libraries was performed with 100 bp reads on an Illumina HiSeq2000. The original pipeline was this. SOAPnuke was used to process the raw data, removing reads that contained adapters or uncalled bases, had a mean Phred below 15, or lacked an exact match to the constant primer or identifier. High-quality paired reads were merged with COPE v1.2.5, and unique nucleotide sequences were defined as clonotypes. MiTCR v1.1 was used to align clonotypes to the IMGT TRBV, TRBD and TRBJ reference segments. The analysis was restricted to V-J combinations with a frequency above 0.0001, which together covered over 99% of the repertoires. The TCS score was defined as the ratio of F50 (clonal expansion) to E x V (chaos), calculated using BLOSUM62-based TCRdist between CDR3 peptides within each V-J. Welch's t-statistics and random forest reduced approximately 520 V-J features to 10 to 15, which were used in a naive Bayes classifier (R e1071). TCRdb handled the public reads itself, with Q25 trimming in fastp and clone calling in MiXCR, and kept productive beta chains. Rows are unified per CDR3 protein, each entry keeping the most common DNA and genes. The V and J calls, along with clone size, are taken from TCRdb and not from the paper's own processing. The sample table holds under 400,000 distinct CDR3 sequences, of which around 15% were seen once. The ten largest clones capture roughly 20% of the sample.

Sequences were obtained from blood. This clonotype was obtained from a woman aged 55-69 years with Graves' ophthalmopathy. The rearrangement joined TRBV28 to TRBJ2-7; the central 10 bases match TRBD2. The DNA sequence is as follows: TGTGCCAGCAGTTTATATAGCGGGAGGTACGAGCAGTACTTC. It is translated as CASSLYSGRYEQYF.